A single sample is the source of the 15 T cell receptor beta chains below, sequenced in a study of circulating and synovial CD4+ cells in juvenile arthritis. TCRdb's copy holds only in-frame clones and misses some; the assay was immunoSEQ multiplex PCR. The repertoire has 32,000 or so clones, over 90% of them found once; the top ten carry 0.15% to 0.2%. Sequencing was performed on CD4+ T cells from blood. These receptors all stem from a human donor with juvenile idiopathic arthritis.

The chain combines TRBV28 with TRBJ2-3, with TRBD2 identical over 8 bases. This CDR3 has 16 amino acids. CDR1 is MDHEN and CDR2 is SYDVKM in the germline V gene. V shed 5 bases, J shed 7 bases, and the junction held 14 bases outside the gene matches. The CDR3, as DNA: TGTGCCAGCAGTGCCTCTACACGGGGGGGCCTGAATACGCAGTATTTT. Translating gives CASSASTRGGLNTQYF.

The J gene is TRBJ1-5, the V gene TRBV18; 7 bases fit TRBD1. CDR1 and CDR2 (germline): KGHSH, LQKENI. CDR3 length: 15 amino acids. Unmatched junction bases numbered 9, after V lost 3 bases and J lost 7 bases. The CDR3 DNA reads as TGTGCCAGCTCACCGACGACAGGGTTGGGCCAGCCCCAGCATTTT. This translates into CASSPTTGLGQPQHF.

The J gene is TRBJ1-5, the V gene TRBV6-5; D is unclear. Germline V gene sequence: CDR1 MNHEY, CDR2 SVGAGI. Trimming cost V 5 bases and J 2 bases, with 10 bases left between them. This CDR3 has 14 residues. This CDR3 is CASSRQVGNQPQHF. CDR3 sequence (DNA): TGTGCCAGCAGTAGGCAGGTAGGCAATCAGCCCCAGCATTTT.

This chain connects TRBV5-5 to TRBJ2-7, with D possibly being TRBD2 (6 bases). Germline values: CDR1 SGHKS, CDR2 YYEKEE (reference sequence). Trimming removed 3 bases at V and 3 bases at J, with 16 bases between. The CDR3 extends over 15 amino acids. CDR3 coding DNA: TGTGCCAGCAGCTCGGGACTTTCGAACATCTACGAGCAGTACTTC. It is translated as CASSSGLSNIYEQYF.

The V and J genes are TRBV19 and TRBJ1-1, with a possible D match to TRBD1 (5 bases). In germline, CDR1 is LNHDA, CDR2 SQIVND (reference sequence). This CDR3 contains 14 residues. V lost 2 bases and J lost 1, with 8 bases in between. CDR3 DNA sequence: TGTGCCAGTAGTATAAGGGGAAGGAACACTGAAGCTTTCTTT. Protein: CASSIRGRNTEAFF.

The J gene is TRBJ1-2, the V gene TRBV6-1, with D maybe TRBD1 (6 bases). Germline V CDR1 and CDR2: MNHNS, SASEGT. Trimming pared 0 bases from V and 7 bases from J, leaving 15 bases between. This CDR3 has 15 residues. The CDR3 sequence is CASSEAGQNFGGYTF. The CDR3 coding sequence is TGTGCCAGCAGTGAAGCGGGACAAAACTTTGGTGGCTACACCTTC.

This rearrangement joins TRBV29-1 to TRBJ2-3; possibly TRBD2 for D (6 bases). The CDR3 is made up of 16 amino acids. V shed 4 bases and J shed 6 bases, with 23 bases lying between them. Germline V gives CDR1 SQVTM, CDR2 ANQGSEA. The DNA of the CDR3 is TGCAGCGTTGGAGGGGAAATGAGACTAGTGTCGGATACGCAGTATTTT. Encoded protein: CSVGGEMRLVSDTQYF.

The J gene is TRBJ1-2, the V gene TRBV5-4; a weak D match, TRBD1 (6 bases). This CDR3 spans 15 amino acids. Trimming took off 4 bases at V and 3 bases at J, with 16 bases between the two ends. In germline, CDR1 is SGHNT, CDR2 YYREEE (reference sequence). CDR3 DNA: TGTGCCAGCAGCCCTACAGGACAGAACTACTATGGCTACACCTTC. Amino acids: CASSPTGQNYYGYTF. Based on the CDR3 plus reference TRBV5-4 and TRBJ1-2, the full variable domain is ETGVTQSPTHLIKTRGQQVTLRCSSQSGHNTVSWYQQALGQGPQFIFQYYREEENGRGNFPPRFSGLQFPNYSSELNVNALELDDSALYLCASSPTGQNYYGYTFGSGTRLTVV.

In its sample, this clone was seen a few times. This rearrangement joins TRBV30 to TRBJ1-5; D is unclear. This CDR3 comprises 13 residues. Trimming took 2 bases from V and 1 from J, leaving 6 bases between them. The germline V gene has CDR1 GTSNPN and CDR2 SVGIG (reference sequence). The CDR3 is CAWSRGSNQPQHF. For the CDR3, the DNA is TGTGCCTGGAGTCGCGGAAGCAATCAGCCCCAGCATTTT.

The V call is TRBV7-6, the J call TRBJ2-5, with D perhaps TRBD1 (5 bases). Trimming cost V 1 base and J 7 bases, with 37 bases left between them. Germline V gene sequence: CDR1 SGHVS, CDR2 FNYEAQ. CDR3 length: 22 residues. For the CDR3, the DNA is TGTGCCAGCAGCTTAGTGGCTTGGGCGACCATACTTTTTTCGGGTGACAGTTCGACCCAGTACTTC. Its protein is CASSLVAWATILFSGDSSTQYF. The full variable domain, its missing parts supplied by reference TRBV7-6 and TRBJ2-5, is GAGVSQSPRYKVTKRGQDVALRCDPISGHVSLYWYRQALGQGPEFLTYFNYEAQQDKSGLPNDRFSAERPEGSISTLTIQRTEQRDSAMYRCASSLVAWATILFSGDSSTQYFGPGTRLLVL.

The chain joins TRBV10-3 to TRBJ2-4; maybe TRBD1 (5 bases). This CDR3 comprises 14 residues. In germline, CDR1 is ENHRY, CDR2 SYGVKD. With 4 bases removed from V and 7 bases from J, the gap between germline ends came to 14 bases. This CDR3 is CAISVDSRKNIQYF. DNA for the CDR3: TGTGCCATCAGTGTTGACAGCCGTAAGAACATTCAGTACTTC.

The genes are TRBV6-6 and TRBJ1-6; 9 bases agree with TRBD1. The V gene end was trimmed by 11 bases and the J gene end by 14 bases; junction bases not matched to a gene: 19. Germline CDR1 MNHNY, CDR2 SVGAGI (reference sequence). The CDR3 runs to 15 residues. The CDR3 protein is CAPQAIRPGQGALHF. As DNA, the CDR3 is TGTGCCCCCCAAGCCATAAGACCGGGACAGGGAGCCCTCCACTTT.

For this clone: At one end the junction does not follow the germline gene, possibly because of a read error. J is TRBJ2-3 and V is TRBV7-2, with 9 nucleotides matching TRBD2. The CDR3 is 15 residues long. Germline loops: CDR1 SGHTA, CDR2 FQGNSA. The CDR3 region is CASSLDPAGGVNQDF. CDR3 in DNA: TGTGCCAGCAGCTTAGATCCAGCGGGAGGCGTCAATCAGGATTTT.

CDR3 loop: CASSLARRGRGNTEAFF. As DNA, the CDR3 is TGTGCCAGCAGCTTGGCCCGCAGGGGGCGAGGGAACACTGAAGCTTTCTTT. V and J are TRBV5-6 and TRBJ1-1; 8 bases line up with TRBD1. V trimming: 0 bases; J trimming: 1 base; junction bases outside the gene matches: 8. This CDR3 has 17 amino acids. Germline V gene data show CDR1 as SGHDT and CDR2 as YYEEEE.

The chain has TRBV9 and TRBJ2-2, with D possibly TRBD1 on 5 matching bases. The CDR3 covers 14 residues. The V gene lost 3 bases and the J gene lost 3 bases, with 9 bases spanning the gap. Germline loops: CDR1 SGDLS, CDR2 YYNGEE. CDR3 loop: CASSGGPDTGELFF. The CDR3 nucleotides read TGTGCCAGCAGCGGGGGCCCGGACACCGGGGAGCTGTTTTTT. Full variable domain (rest looked up from reference TRBV9 and TRBJ2-2): DSGVTQTPKHLITATGQRVTLRCSPRSGDLSVYWYQQSLDQGLQFLIQYYNGEERAKGNILERFSAQQFPDLHSELNLSSLELGDSALYFCASSGGPDTGELFFGEGSRLTVL.